The sequence of this T cell receptor beta chain was determined in a study of blood T cell repertoires in COVID-19. Produced via immunoSEQ multiplex PCR; TCRdb's table is partial and in-frame only. The sample has 150,000 to 200,000 clones; around 85% are singletons. Unmatched junction bases numbered 7, after V lost 6 bases and J lost 4 bases. From germline, CDR1 is MNHEY and CDR2 SVGAGI. The length of the CDR3 is 15 residues. The sample was peripheral blood. This clonotype was sampled from a woman older than 75 with acute or convalescent COVID-19. The chain couples TRBV6-5 to TRBJ2-2; TRBD2 agrees at 8 bases. Here the CDR3 DNA reads TGTGCCAGCAGGGGCGGGGGGCGTATCACCGGGGAGCTGTTTTTT. Protein product: CASRGGGRITGELFF.